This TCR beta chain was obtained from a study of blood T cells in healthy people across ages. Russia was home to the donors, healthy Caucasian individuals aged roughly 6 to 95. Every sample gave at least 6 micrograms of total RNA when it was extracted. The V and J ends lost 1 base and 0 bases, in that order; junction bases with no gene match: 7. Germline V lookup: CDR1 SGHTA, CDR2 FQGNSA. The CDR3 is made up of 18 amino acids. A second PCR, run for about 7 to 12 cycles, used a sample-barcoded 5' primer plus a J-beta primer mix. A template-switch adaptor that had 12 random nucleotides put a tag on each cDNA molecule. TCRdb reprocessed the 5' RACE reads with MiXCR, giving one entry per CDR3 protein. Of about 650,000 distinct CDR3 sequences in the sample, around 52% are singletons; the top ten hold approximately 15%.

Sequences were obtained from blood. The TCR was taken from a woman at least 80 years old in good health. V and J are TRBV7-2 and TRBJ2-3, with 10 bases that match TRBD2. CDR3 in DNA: TGTGCCAGCAGCTTAGATAAAAGCGGGGGGGCTAGCACAGATACGCAGTATTTT. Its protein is CASSLDKSGGASTDTQYF.